These 20 T cell receptor beta chains were sequenced from one sample in a study of CD8 T cells in ankylosing spondylitis. TCRdb passed the 5' RACE reads through MiXCR, listing each CDR3 protein once. Of roughly 60,000 distinct CDR3 sequences listed, 6.2% are singletons. Sample: synovial fluid, either unsorted or a sorted T cell fraction (not recorded which). These TCRs come from a male donor with ankylosing spondylitis.

This clonotype was counted many times. The J gene is TRBJ2-4, the V gene TRBV29-1; D unclear. Trimming shortened V by 5 bases and J by 3 bases, and 8 bases separated the two germline ends. Germline CDR1 SQVTM, CDR2 ANQGSEA. This CDR3 has 12 amino acids. The DNA for the CDR3 is TGCAGCGTTTATGGTTTCAAAAACATTCAGTACTTC. Translated, it gives CSVYGFKNIQYF.

The table lists this clonotype with many counts. The rearrangement links TRBV9 to TRBJ2-2; 7 bases map to TRBD1. CDR3 length: 16 residues. J was trimmed by 3 bases and V by 1 base; bases with no gene match: 6. Germline-derived CDR1 and CDR2 are SGDLS and YYNGEE. Written as DNA, the CDR3 is TGTGCCAGCAGCGTATTAGGGGGCGGGCACACCGGGGAGCTGTTTTTT. It translates to CASSVLGGGHTGELFF.

This clonotype was counted many times. This chain joins TRBV4-2 and TRBJ2-1, with 8 bases matching TRBD2. V was pared by 8 bases and J by 5 bases, with 8 bases of the junction left unmatched. Germline V CDR1 and CDR2: LGHNA, YNFKEQ. The CDR3 is made up of 14 amino acids. CDR3 amino acids: CASSQAGEDNEQFF. The CDR3, as DNA: TGTGCCAGCTCACAAGCGGGAGAGGACAATGAGCAGTTCTTC.

This clonotype was detected a few times. The chain joins TRBV20-1 to TRBJ1-4; maybe TRBD1 (6 bases). This CDR3 has 14 residues. Germline assignment: CDR1 DFQATT and CDR2 SNEGSKA (reference sequence). Trimming took off 6 bases at V and 8 bases at J, with 19 bases between the two ends. The CDR3 sequence: CSADRGGSGEKLFF. CDR3 nucleotides: TGCAGTGCCGATAGGGGGGGTTCAGGGGAAAAACTGTTTTTT.

This chain uses TRBV10-3 with TRBJ1-2; D is possibly TRBD1 (5 bases). The CDR3 covers 14 residues. Germline V gene sequence: CDR1 ENHRY, CDR2 SYGVKD. V lost 4 bases to trimming and J lost 3 bases, with 12 bases between them. The CDR3: CAISVKMGDYGYTF. The DNA for the CDR3 is TGTGCCATCAGTGTCAAGATGGGGGACTATGGCTACACCTTC.

This clonotype was detected ten times or more. DNA of the CDR3: TGCAGTGCTCCCTTGGGAATCCACGAGCAGTACTTC. Its translation is CSAPLGIHEQYF. The chain couples TRBV20-1 to TRBJ2-7; D is unresolved. V was trimmed by 5 bases and J by 5 bases, leaving 13 bases between them. CDR1 and CDR2 from the germline V gene are DFQATT and SNEGSKA (reference sequence). This CDR3 has 12 residues.

This clonotype has just a few counts. The chain uses TRBV2 and TRBJ2-7; D not certain. Germline assignment: CDR1 SNHLY and CDR2 FYNNEI. CDR3 length equals 12 residues. V dropped 3 bases and J dropped 6 bases, with 9 bases sitting between them. In DNA, the CDR3 is TGTGCCAGCAGTGAGGCTCGGCGCGAGCAGTACTTC. Protein sequence: CASSEARREQYF.

J is TRBJ2-5 and V is TRBV7-2, with D possibly matching TRBD1 (6 bases). The germline V and J ends were trimmed by 0 bases and 3 bases, with 14 bases remaining between them. CDR3 size: 16 residues. CDR1 is SGHTA, CDR2 FQGNSA, per germline. This CDR3 reads CASSLAPGVIKETQYF. CDR3 nucleotides: TGTGCCAGCAGCTTAGCACCAGGGGTCATCAAAGAGACCCAGTACTTC.

This clonotype was seen repeatedly, ten times or more. V usage is TRBV15 and J usage is TRBJ2-3, with 7 bases identical to TRBD1. CDR3 length equals 17 residues. Looked up from germline, CDR1 is LNHNV and CDR2 is YYDKDF (reference sequence). Trimming cost V 0 bases and J 4 bases; bases outside gene matches: 10. The CDR3 sequence: CATSRDVTGLGPDTQYF. The CDR3, as DNA: TGTGCCACCAGCAGAGATGTGACAGGGTTGGGTCCAGATACGCAGTATTTT.

This clonotype occurred a few times. The rearrangement uses TRBV14 and TRBJ2-1; D gene ambiguous. The CDR3 totals 13 residues. The germline V gene has CDR1 SGHDN and CDR2 FVKESK. Trimming took 0 bases from V and 9 from J, leaving 9 bases between them. The CDR3 loop reads CASSQDGWGEQFF. The CDR3 DNA reads as TGTGCCAGCAGCCAAGACGGGTGGGGTGAGCAGTTCTTC.

This chain links TRBV9 with TRBJ2-7; 9 positions agree with TRBD2. V dropped 0 bases and J dropped 5; count of bases not matched to a gene: 6. Per the germline V gene, CDR1 is SGDLS and CDR2 is YYNGEE. The CDR3 is 15 residues long. CDR3 DNA: TGTGCCAGCAGCGTAGTGGGAGCGGGAGGAGACGAGCAGTACTTC. Its protein is CASSVVGAGGDEQYF.

This clonotype showed up many times. The genes are TRBV7-3 and TRBJ2-1; D may be TRBD2 (6 bases). The V end lost 1 base, the J end lost 7 bases, and 14 bases lay between the germline ends. Looked up from germline, CDR1 is SGHTA and CDR2 is FQGTGA. The CDR3 runs to 15 residues. The CDR3 region has the DNA TGTGCCAGCAGCTTAAGTGCGGGATATAATAATGAGCAGTTCTTC. It translates to CASSLSAGYNNEQFF. The full variable domain, completed using reference TRBV7-3 and TRBJ2-1, is GAGVSQTPSNKVTEKGKYVELRCDPISGHTALYWYRQSLGQGPEFLIYFQGTGAADDSGLPNDRFFAVRPEGSVSTLKIQRTERGDSAVYLCASSLSAGYNNEQFFGPGTRLTVL.

This clonotype was recorded at least ten times. In nucleotides, the CDR3 is TGCGCCAGCAGCCAAAACCCCATAGCGGGAGGGGTCTCGGATGAGCAGTTCTTC. Amino acids: CASSQNPIAGGVSDEQFF. The chain links TRBV4-3 to TRBJ2-1, with 11 bases aligning to TRBD2. The V gene end was trimmed by 2 bases and the J gene end by 8 bases; junction bases not matched to a gene: 14. The CDR3 runs 18 residues. The germline V gene has CDR1 LGHNA and CDR2 YSLEER.

This clonotype was counted many times. The V and J genes are TRBV5-1 and TRBJ2-1; 7 nucleotides align to TRBD1. The J segment lost 0 bases and the V segment lost 3 bases, leaving 9 bases of the junction unmatched. Germline assignment: CDR1 SGHRS and CDR2 YFSETQ. The CDR3 consists of 17 residues. The CDR3 reads CASSSLGGSSSYNEQFF. The CDR3 DNA follows: TGCGCCAGCAGCTCCCTAGGGGGCTCAAGCTCCTACAATGAGCAGTTCTTC.

This chain joins TRBV20-1 and TRBJ2-5; TRBD2 agrees at 12 bases. With 2 bases clipped from V and 4 bases from J, the junction kept 2 bases outside the gene matches. Germline V gene data show CDR1 as DFQATT and CDR2 as SNEGSKA (reference sequence). The CDR3 length is 14 residues. The CDR3 loop reads CSARPTSGRETQYF. For the CDR3, the DNA is TGCAGTGCTAGACCGACTAGCGGGAGAGAGACCCAGTACTTC.

This clonotype was detected only a few times. The CDR3 region has the DNA TGTGCCAGCAGTGGATCATCCTTCCGAGGGTCCTACAATGAGCAGTTCTTC. Its protein is CASSGSSFRGSYNEQFF. The chain is built from TRBV2 and TRBJ2-1; tentative D call: TRBD2 (5 bases). The CDR3 extends over 17 amino acids. Germline V gene sequence: CDR1 SNHLY, CDR2 FYNNEI. V was pared by 4 bases and J by 1 base, with 17 bases between. Variable domain in full (rest from reference TRBV2 and TRBJ2-1): EPEVTQTPSHQVTQMGQEVILRCVPISNHLYFYWYRQILGQKVEFLVSFYNNEISEKSEIFDDQFSVERPDGSNFTLKIRSTKLEDSAMYFCASSGSSFRGSYNEQFFGPGTRLTVL.

This clonotype has only a few counts. The chain is built from TRBV5-1 and TRBJ2-3, with TRBD1 matching over 9 bases. The V segment lost 6 bases and the J segment 3 bases; nucleotides outside the gene matches: 14. Germline loops: CDR1 SGHRS, CDR2 YFSETQ. The CDR3 is 17 residues long. The CDR3: CASTFWRGQGTTDTQYF. CDR3 bases: TGCGCCAGCACCTTTTGGCGGGGACAGGGAACTACAGATACGCAGTATTTT.

This clonotype has a count of ten or more. V and J are TRBV20-1 and TRBJ2-7, with D possibly being TRBD1 or TRBD2 (5 bases each). Trimming left V 1 base short and J 4 bases short, with 17 bases between. Germline V gene sequence: CDR1 DFQATT, CDR2 SNEGSKA (reference sequence). This CDR3 is built from 15 residues. The DNA of the CDR3 is TGCAGTGCTAGAGGTGAGGGAACAGGCCGGTACGAGCAGTACTTC. It codes for CSARGEGTGRYEQYF.

This sequence joins TRBV19 and TRBJ1-5; unclear D gene. Germline CDR1 is LNHDA and CDR2 is SQIVND (reference sequence). This CDR3 is built from 17 residues. V was pared by 4 bases and J by 0 bases, with 16 bases between. The CDR3 sequence is CASSTRMEQYSNQPQHF. Here the CDR3 DNA reads TGTGCCAGTAGTACCCGCATGGAACAGTATAGCAATCAGCCCCAGCATTTT.

This clonotype was counted many times. V and J are TRBV28 and TRBJ2-4; 9 positions agree with TRBD2. This CDR3 spans 16 amino acids. The trim removed 6 bases at V and 0 bases at J, leaving 6 bases unmatched. CDR1 is MDHEN, CDR2 SYDVKM, per germline. The CDR3 here is CASRPSGTIAKNIQYF. DNA of the CDR3: TGTGCCAGCAGGCCTAGCGGGACCATAGCCAAAAACATTCAGTACTTC.